The 16 T cell receptor beta chains listed next were all sequenced from one sample in a study of CD8+CD57+ T cells in acquired aplastic anemia. The template used for profiling TCR beta VDJ and CDR3 was genomic DNA. TCRdb fed the reads into MiXCR, producing one record per CDR3 protein. The sample consists of about 190,000 distinct CDR3 sequences, approximately 49% of them appearing once. The sequencing sample was made of sorted CD4+, CD8+, or CD8+CD57+ T cells (not recorded which) from PBMCs. These receptors all come from a human donor in good health, serving as a control.

This clonotype was detected ten times or more. The J gene is TRBJ1-6, the V gene TRBV10-3; TRBD1 agrees at 7 bases. Germline V lookup: CDR1 ENHRY, CDR2 SYGVKD. V was pared by 2 bases and J by 5 bases, with 6 bases of the junction left unmatched. The CDR3 has 16 amino acids. CDR3 in amino acids: CAISEGPGGNNSPLHF. The CDR3 DNA sequence: TGTGCCATCAGTGAGGGGCCAGGGGGAAATAATTCACCCCTCCACTTT.

This clonotype was seen repeatedly, ten times or more. This chain links TRBV6-6 with TRBJ2-1; the match to TRBD1 covers 9 bases. Germline-derived CDR1 and CDR2 are MNHNY and SVGAGI (reference sequence). Unmatched junction bases numbered 21, after V lost 7 bases and J lost 5 bases. This CDR3 has 19 amino acids. CDR3 in DNA: TGTGCCAGCACCCTAAGTGGGACAGGGACCGCTGTAATGAACAATGAGCAGTTCTTC. Translation: CASTLSGTGTAVMNNEQFF.

The V gene is TRBV24-1, the J gene TRBJ1-6; D unclear. V was trimmed by 4 bases and J by 10 bases, leaving 13 bases between them. Germline CDR1 KGHDR, CDR2 SFDVKD. This CDR3 is built from 14 residues. The CDR3 nucleotides are TGTGCCACCAGTGAAGGACGGGAGGTCTCACCCCTCCACTTT. Amino acid sequence: CATSEGREVSPLHF.

This clonotype was recorded many times. The J gene is TRBJ1-5, the V gene TRBV3-2. TRBV3-2 is a listed pseudogene. This CDR3 contains 13 residues. The DNA of the CDR3 is TGTGCCAGCAGACCTGCATCGAATCAGCCCCAGCATTTT. Translating gives CASRPASNQPQHF.

At least ten counts were recorded for this clonotype. The rearrangement links TRBV12-3 or TRBV12-4 to TRBJ2-1, with D possibly being TRBD1 (6 bases). V lost 7 bases and J 0 bases, leaving 10 bases between the germline ends. The CDR3 has 14 amino acids. CDR3 in amino acids: CASNPTGSYNEQFF. The CDR3 region has the DNA TGTGCCAGCAACCCGACAGGCTCCTACAATGAGCAGTTCTTC.

J is TRBJ1-1 and V is TRBV7-8; 7 bases align to TRBD1. J lost 2 bases, V lost 5 bases, and 8 bases had no gene match. Germline values: CDR1 SGHVS, CDR2 FQNEAQ. The CDR3 is 15 amino acids. CDR3 coding DNA: TGTGCCAGCAGCCATTCAGGGACAGCAAACACTGAAGCTTTCTTT. This translates into CASSHSGTANTEAFF.

This clonotype was observed at least ten times. The chain couples TRBV27 to TRBJ1-6; D unresolved. Germline V gene lookup returns CDR1 MNHEY and CDR2 SMNVEV (reference sequence). V gave up 2 bases and J gave up 10 bases, with 6 bases separating them. The CDR3 runs to 12 residues. Here the CDR3 DNA reads TGTGCCAGCAGTTTAAACGAATCACCCCTCCACTTT. It is translated as CASSLNESPLHF.

A remark on this clonotype: The CDR3 carries no conserved terminal phenylalanine or tryptophan, so it likely arises from a read error. Because the CDR3's place on the DNA is in doubt, the DNA is left out and the CDR3 is given as listed by TCRdb. The V gene is TRBV7-3, the J gene TRBJ1-1. CDR1 and CDR2 from the germline V gene are SGHTA and FQGTGA. With termini counted, the CDR3 has 10 amino acids. The CDR3 sequence: CASSLKGVAG.

Many counts were recorded for this clonotype. The J gene is TRBJ1-5, the V gene TRBV19; TRBD1 might be the D (5 bases). Germline CDR1 is LNHDA and CDR2 is SQIVND (reference sequence). With 6 bases removed from V and 3 bases from J, the gap between germline ends came to 9 bases. The CDR3 covers 13 residues. This CDR3 is CASRDTLNQPQHF. The CDR3, as DNA: TGTGCCAGTAGGGACACCCTCAATCAGCCCCAGCATTTT.

The V call is TRBV11-2, the J call TRBJ1-2; D is unresolved. Between the trimmed V and J ends, which lost 5 bases and 4 bases, there was a span of 23 bases. CDR1 is SGHAT and CDR2 is FQNNGV in the germline V gene. CDR3 length: 17 residues. CDR3 DNA: TGTGCCAGCAGCCCACCGTGTCAAGGCCATAGGACCTATGGCTACACCTTC. This translates into CASSPPCQGHRTYGYTF. Supplemented by reference TRBV11-2 and TRBJ1-2, the full variable domain reads EAGVAQSPRYKIIEKRQSVAFWCNPISGHATLYWYQQILGQGPKLLIQFQNNGVVDDSQLPKDRFSAERLKGVDSTLKIQPAKLEDSAVYLCASSPPCQGHRTYGYTFGSGTRLTVV.

The chain uses TRBV19 and TRBJ2-5, with TRBD1 as a possible D gene (5 bases). The germline V and J ends were trimmed by 1 base and 4 bases, with 7 bases remaining between them. The CDR3 extends over 13 amino acids. Germline-derived CDR1 and CDR2 are LNHDA and SQIVND (reference sequence). The CDR3 nucleotides read TGTGCCAGTAGTATAGGACAGACAGAGACCCAGTACTTC. It yields the protein CASSIGQTETQYF. The variable domain in full, with the rest retrieved from reference TRBV19 and TRBJ2-5, is DGGITQSPKYLFRKEGQNVTLSCEQNLNHDAMYWYRQDPGQGLRLIYYSQIVNDFQKGDIAEGYSVSREKKESFPLTVTSAQKNPTAFYLCASSIGQTETQYFGPGTRLLVL.

V usage is TRBV7-6 and J usage is TRBJ1-6; D is undetermined. The CDR3 runs to 13 residues. Trimming removed 4 bases at V and 3 bases at J, with 4 bases between. Germline CDR1 and CDR2: SGHVS and FNYEAQ. The CDR3 region is CASSWDYNSPLHF. CDR3 coding DNA: TGTGCCAGCAGCTGGGACTATAATTCACCCCTCCACTTT.

The V gene is TRBV19, the J gene TRBJ1-6, with D unresolved. The CDR3 is 13 residues long. CDR1 is LNHDA and CDR2 is SQIVND in the germline V gene (reference sequence). V was cut by 3 bases and J by 7 bases, with 7 bases left in between. The CDR3 DNA follows: TGTGCCAGTAGTATCCTTTTGAATTCACCCCTCCACTTT. Translated, it gives CASSILLNSPLHF.

This clonotype was observed a single time. Mismatch with germline at one junction end may stem from a read error. The J gene is TRBJ2-5, the V gene TRBV25-1; 11 nucleotides match TRBD2. Germline CDR1 is MGHDK and CDR2 is SYGVNS. This CDR3 has 18 residues. CDR3 sequence reads: CAISESGSGGALQETQYF. The DNA for the CDR3 is TGTGCCATCAGTGAGTCAGGTAGCGGGGGGGCTCTACAAGAGACCCAGTACTTC.

Here the CDR3 reads CASSVGGTDTQYF. The CDR3 DNA reads as TGTGCCAGCAGCGTCGGGGGGACAGATACGCAGTATTTT. The V call is TRBV9, the J call TRBJ2-3; 7 bases fit TRBD2. The CDR3 is 13 residues long. The germline V gene has CDR1 SGDLS and CDR2 YYNGEE. Trimming at V came to 2 bases and at J to 3 bases, leaving 0 bases not matched to a gene.

Many counts were recorded for this clonotype. This sequence joins TRBV19 and TRBJ2-2; the match to TRBD2 covers 10 bases. The CDR3 is 17 residues long. Germline CDR1 is LNHDA and CDR2 is SQIVND (reference sequence). J lost 3 bases, V lost 3 bases, and 7 bases had no gene match. DNA of the CDR3: TGTGCCAGTAGTATCTCACGGACTAGCGGATACACCGGGGAGCTGTTTTTT. It encodes CASSISRTSGYTGELFF.